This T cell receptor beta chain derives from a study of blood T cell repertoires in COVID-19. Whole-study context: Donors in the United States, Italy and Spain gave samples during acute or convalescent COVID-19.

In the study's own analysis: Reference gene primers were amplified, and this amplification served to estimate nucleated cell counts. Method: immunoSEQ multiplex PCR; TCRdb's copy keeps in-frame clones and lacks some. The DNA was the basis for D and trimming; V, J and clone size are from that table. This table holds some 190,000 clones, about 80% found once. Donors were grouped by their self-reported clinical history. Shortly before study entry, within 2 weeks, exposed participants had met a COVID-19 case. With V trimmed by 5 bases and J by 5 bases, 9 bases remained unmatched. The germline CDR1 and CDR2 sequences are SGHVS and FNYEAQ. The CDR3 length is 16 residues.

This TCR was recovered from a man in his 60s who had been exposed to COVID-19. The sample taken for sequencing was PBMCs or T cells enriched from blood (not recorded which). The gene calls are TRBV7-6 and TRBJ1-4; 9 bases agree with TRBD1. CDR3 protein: CASSQRRTGGNEKLFF. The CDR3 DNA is TGTGCCAGCAGCCAGCGGAGAACAGGGGGCAATGAAAAACTGTTTTTT.